The 4 T cell receptor beta chains listed next were all sequenced from one sample in a study of T cell repertoires in cytomegalovirus infection. These receptors' antigens are unknown. Each CDR3 protein gets one entry after TCRdb re-called the reads with MiXCR. The sample gives roughly 730,000 distinct CDR3 sequences, around 30% of which show up once; 15% to 20% is in the top ten. The sequences come from cultured PBMCs, collected from culture after CMV antigen stimulation. These receptors were collected from a human donor in good health (CMV status not recorded). Some clones in this sample may be carry-over from other donors' samples.

The V and J genes are TRBV2 and TRBJ2-1; 9 nucleotides agree with TRBD2. CDR1 is SNHLY and CDR2 is FYNNEI in the germline V gene. V was pared by 4 bases and J by 4 bases, with 5 bases of the junction left unmatched. This CDR3 spans 15 amino acids. In DNA, the CDR3 is TGTGCCAGCAGTGGTCGTCTAGCGGGGTACAATGAGCAGTTCTTC. It specifies CASSGRLAGYNEQFF.

This clonotype has just one count. A much larger clone sits a single nucleotide away, making a read error possible. This sequence joins TRBV7-2 and TRBJ2-1; D possibly corresponds to TRBD1 (5 bases). CDR3 length equals 10 residues. With 10 bases removed from V and 16 bases from J, the gap between germline ends came to 17 bases. CDR1 is SGHTA and CDR2 is FQGNSA in the germline V gene. The CDR3 reads CATGAPRAFF. Written as DNA, the CDR3 is TGTGCCACTGGAGCCCCCAGGGCTTTCTTC.

CDR3 nucleotide sequence: TGTGCCATCAGTGCCGCGGGGACTAGCACAGATACGCAGTATTTT. Translated, it gives CAISAAGTSTDTQYF. The chain recombines TRBV10-3 with TRBJ2-3, with TRBD2 as a possible D gene (6 bases). Trimming stripped 4 bases from V and 0 bases from J, with 11 bases between. Germline V gives CDR1 ENHRY, CDR2 SYGVKD. The CDR3 is 15 amino acids.

This clonotype has at least ten counts. This chain joins TRBV12-3 or TRBV12-4 and TRBJ1-5, with 7 nucleotides matching TRBD1. The trim removed 6 bases at V and 4 bases at J, leaving 3 bases unmatched. The CDR3 sequence is 13 residues long. The CDR3 DNA is TGTGCCAGCAGCGAGACAGGGAATCAGCCCCAGCATTTT. It translates to CASSETGNQPQHF.